The rows below give T cell receptor beta chains drawn from one sample of a study of shared clonotypes between healthy human individuals. The protocol was immunoSEQ multiplex PCR, while the TCRdb copy is restricted to in-frame clones and leaves out a portion. The sample carries around 1,100,000 clones, around three quarters recorded once. The sequenced sample consisted of memory CD4+ T cells from PBMCs. The receptors originated from a man younger than 30 in good health. Some clones in this sample may be carry-over from other donors' samples. CDR3s include the opening cysteine and the closing phenylalanine or tryptophan. D genes are given only for firm matches. The size of a clone is reported for some rows only, either as once, few or many, or as a class for expanded clones.

clone size	CDR3 length	V gene	J gene	D gene	CDR3 protein	CDR3 DNA
few	13	TRBV19	TRBJ2-4	TRBD1	CASATGDKNIQYF	TGTGCCAGTGCGACAGGGGACAAAAACATTCAGTACTTC
.	14	TRBV30	TRBJ1-2	TRBD1	CAWSENRGLYGYTF	TGTGCCTGGAGTGAAAACAGGGGACTCTATGGCTACACCTTC
.	14	TRBV7-6	TRBJ2-3	.	CASSLVTITDTQYF	TGTGCCAGCAGCTTAGTAACAATCACAGATACGCAGTATTTT
.	14	TRBV28	TRBJ1-4	.	CASSSGPVNEKLFF	TGTGCCAGCAGTTCCGGACCGGTTAATGAAAAACTGTTTTTT
.	13	TRBV15	TRBJ2-5	.	CATSRDKGGTQYF	TGTGCCACCAGCAGAGATAAGGGGGGGACCCAGTACTTC
.	12	TRBV2	TRBJ2-2	.	CASHRGTGELFF	TGTGCCAGTCATCGGGGTACCGGGGAGCTGTTTTTT
few	17	TRBV2	TRBJ2-7	TRBD2	CASIGTSGSGGETEQYF	TGTGCCAGCATTGGGACTAGCGGGTCGGGGGGTGAGACCGAGCAGTACTTC
.	16	TRBV9	TRBJ1-3	.	CASSVGAADSGNTIYF	TGTGCCAGCAGCGTAGGGGCAGCGGACTCTGGAAACACCATATATTTT
.	16	TRBV5-1	TRBJ1-1	.	CASSLASRTLGTEAFF	TGCGCCAGCAGCTTGGCTAGCCGGACCCTAGGCACTGAAGCTTTCTTT
.	15	TRBV6-6	TRBJ2-7	TRBD1	CASSYSGTAFYEQYF	TGTGCCAGCAGTTACTCCGGGACAGCCTTCTACGAGCAGTACTTC
.	16	TRBV18	TRBJ2-2	TRBD1	CASSPFDRANTGELFF	TGTGCCAGCTCACCATTCGACAGGGCGAACACCGGGGAGCTGTTTTTT
.	14	TRBV4-1	TRBJ2-5	TRBD2	CASSQSTSRETQYF	TGCGCCAGCAGCCAATCGACTAGCAGAGAGACCCAGTACTTC
.	13	TRBV7-3	TRBJ1-1	.	CASSSSLNTEAFF	TGTGCCAGCAGCTCATCACTGAACACTGAAGCTTTCTTT
many	16	TRBV19	TRBJ2-2	.	CASSRSVTANTGELFF	TGTGCCAGTAGTAGGTCCGTGACCGCGAACACCGGGGAGCTGTTTTTT
.	13	TRBV7-2	TRBJ2-7	.	CASSLAPGYEQYF	TGTGCCAGCAGCTTAGCGCCGGGGTACGAGCAGTACTTC
.	16	TRBV28	TRBJ1-1	TRBD1	CASRGTGASDWAEAFF	TGTGCCAGCAGGGGGACAGGGGCTTCTGATTGGGCTGAAGCTTTCTTT
.	14	TRBV7-6	TRBJ2-5	.	CASSFQAVQETQYF	TGTGCCAGCAGCTTTCAAGCGGTCCAAGAGACCCAGTACTTC
.	17	TRBV5-1	TRBJ1-3	.	CASSLAPAGTSGNTIYF	TGCGCCAGCAGCTTGGCGCCCGCTGGCACCTCTGGAAACACCATATATTTT